These 8 T cell receptor beta chains came from one sample sequenced in a study of regulatory T cells in long-lasting Graves disease. Time point of the sample: newly diagnosed GD, antithyroid drugs for less than 3 months. Preparation of the TCR library used RNA extracted from PBMCs. Relying on iRepertoire HTBI primers and Arm-PCR of CDR3 regions, the team built TCR beta libraries. Each CDR3 protein is one row after TCRdb ran MiXCR on the multiplex PCR reads. The sample consists of hundreds of thousands of distinct CDR3 sequences, approximately 15% of them appearing once. These data are also associated with another study on T cells in Graves' hyperthyroidism and ophthalmopathy.

The sample consisted of peripheral blood mononuclear cells (PBMCs), taken at new diagnosis, from a patient treated with antithyroid drugs. Receptors were obtained from a woman under 40 with Graves disease.

This clonotype occurred many times. The genes are TRBV2 and TRBJ2-1; perhaps TRBD1 as D (6 bases). CDR1 is SNHLY, CDR2 FYNNEI, per germline. This CDR3 is built from 13 residues. Deletions cut 8 bases from V and 10 bases from J, with 18 bases between. The CDR3 nucleotides are TGTGCCAGCCTGGACAGCCAACGAGGGGAGCAGTTCTTC. Translation gives CASLDSQRGEQFF.

For this clonotype: This may be a read error, as it is one base from a much larger clone. This chain uses TRBV7-8 with TRBJ2-7; D may correspond to TRBD1 or TRBD2 (5 bases each). V was pared by 0 bases and J by 3 bases, with 9 bases between. CDR3 size: 14 residues. The germline V gene has CDR1 SGHVS and CDR2 FQNEAQ. Here the CDR3 reads CASSLATEGYEQYF. The CDR3 nucleotides read TGTGCCAGCAGCTTAGCGACAGAGGGCTACGAGCAGTACTTC.

The chain combines TRBV18 with TRBJ1-4, with TRBD1 as a possible D gene (5 bases). The CDR3 length is 17 residues. Trimming took off 3 bases at V and 0 bases at J, with 14 bases between the two ends. Per germline, CDR1 KGHSH and CDR2 LQKENI. CDR3 DNA sequence: TGTGCCAGCTCACCGCAGGGAGCAACCTCAACTAATGAAAAACTGTTTTTT. This gives the protein CASSPQGATSTNEKLFF.

With regard to this clonotype: A read error may account for a junction end that differs from germline. This rearrangement joins TRBV18 to TRBJ2-1; TRBD2 matches 13 bases. The CDR3 contains 14 residues. The germline V gene has CDR1 KGHSH and CDR2 LQKENI. The CDR3 loop reads CASSPGLAGKEVIF. Here the CDR3 DNA reads TGTGCCAGCTCCCCGGGACTAGCGGGAAAGGAAGTTATCTTC.

The chain is built from TRBV7-8 and TRBJ2-1; the D gene is possibly TRBD1 (6 bases). The CDR3 totals 14 residues. Trimming removed 3 bases at V and 5 bases at J, with 11 bases between. Germline CDR1 SGHVS, CDR2 FQNEAQ. Written as DNA, the CDR3 is TGTGCCAGCAGCTTGGCCACAGGGAACAATGAGCAGTTCTTC. Encoded protein: CASSLATGNNEQFF.

In its sample, this clonotype was seen a few times. V is TRBV6-2 or TRBV6-3 and J is TRBJ2-2, with a weak D call TRBD2 (6 bases). The CDR3 loop spans 13 amino acids. V lost 8 bases to trimming and J lost 1 base, with 8 bases between them. Germline assignment: CDR1 MNHEY and CDR2 SVGEGT. CDR3 sequence (DNA): TGTGCCAGCCGGCGGGGGAACACCGGGGAGCTGTTTTTT. Its translation: CASRRGNTGELFF.

This clonotype occurred a few times. This rearrangement joins TRBV20-1 to TRBJ2-3; 11 nucleotides agree with TRBD2. Germline assignment: CDR1 DFQATT and CDR2 SNEGSKA (reference sequence). V shed 6 bases, J shed 3 bases, and the junction held 8 bases outside the gene matches. The CDR3 has 15 amino acids. CDR3 DNA sequence: TGCAGTGCCCCCACTAGCGGGAGTGGGACAGATACGCAGTATTTT. This sequence encodes CSAPTSGSGTDTQYF.

This clonotype occurred a few times. V usage is TRBV18 and J usage is TRBJ1-1; 8 positions match TRBD1. J lost 4 bases, V lost 6 bases, and 10 bases had no gene match. The V gene's germline CDR1 is KGHSH and CDR2 LQKENI. The CDR3 loop spans 15 amino acids. DNA for the CDR3: TGTGCCAGCTCTCTTCGACAGGGGAAGAGCACTGAAGCTTTCTTT. It yields the protein CASSLRQGKSTEAFF.